The 31 T cell receptor beta chains below were found in one sample sequenced in a study of blood T cell repertoires in COVID-19. The repertoire was sequenced with immunoSEQ multiplex PCR; TCRdb's copy has only in-frame clones and lacks some. The sample includes over 200,000 clones, about 89% of them seen just once. Source material: peripheral blood. All receptors come from a man aged 55 to 70 who had recovered from COVID-19.

The chain employs TRBV11-2 and TRBJ1-5, with D perhaps matching TRBD1 (5 bases). Per germline, CDR1 SGHAT and CDR2 FQNNGV. V lost 2 bases and J lost 5, with 7 bases in between. CDR3 length: 13 residues. This chain's CDR3 is CASSLTGDQPQHF. In nucleotides, the CDR3 is TGTGCCAGCAGCTTAACGGGGGATCAGCCCCAGCATTTT.

The V gene is TRBV7-2, the J gene TRBJ1-3; D uncertain. Germline V gene lookup returns CDR1 SGHTA and CDR2 FQGNSA. V was cut by 2 bases and J by 4 bases, with 15 bases left in between. This CDR3 region has 16 residues. The CDR3 sequence is CASSLHSSGYGNTIYF. The CDR3 coding sequence is TGTGCCAGCAGCTTACACTCCTCGGGGTACGGAAACACCATATATTTT.

This clone has just a few counts. The V gene is TRBV1, the J gene TRBJ2-1; the table's D call of TRBD2 was not tested on the DNA. TRBV1 represents a pseudogene. This CDR3 is built from 18 residues. The CDR3, as DNA: TGCACCAGCAGCCAGGCCTTTACCCGGGGGGTCAGGAACAATGAGCAGTTCTTC. Residues: CTSSQAFTRGVRNNEQFF.

The chain links TRBV6-2 or TRBV6-3 to TRBJ1-1; maybe TRBD1 (5 bases). CDR3 length: 13 amino acids. CDR1 and CDR2 from the germline V gene are MNHEY and SVGEGT. Trimming stripped 5 bases from V and 5 bases from J, with 12 bases between. CDR3 nucleotide sequence: TGTGCCAGCAGTCTAGGGGTCAGGACTGAAGCTTTCTTT. Its translation: CASSLGVRTEAFF.

The chain has TRBV10-3 and TRBJ2-1; perhaps TRBD2 as D (5 bases). V lost 6 bases, J lost 0 bases, and 12 bases lay in between. Germline values: CDR1 ENHRY, CDR2 SYGVKD. This CDR3 has 15 amino acids. The CDR3 DNA sequence: TGTGCCATCAGGCCTAGCTCAGACTCCTACAATGAGCAGTTCTTC. Protein product: CAIRPSSDSYNEQFF.

This clone occurred once. The gene calls are TRBV2 and TRBJ1-2, with D maybe TRBD1 (6 bases). The V gene lost 11 bases and the J gene lost 7 bases, with 17 bases spanning the gap. Germline values: CDR1 SNHLY, CDR2 FYNNEI. The length of the CDR3 is 12 residues. The CDR3 region is CASKSAGAGYTF. CDR3 coding DNA: TGTGCCTCTAAGAGTGCGGGGGCTGGCTACACCTTC.

This clone has more than one count but fewer than ten. Here the CDR3 DNA reads TGTGCCAGCAGTCCTAGCCCTGGGACAGGTAAAAATGAGCAGTTCTTC. This encodes CASSPSPGTGKNEQFF. The chain employs TRBV6-6 and TRBJ2-1; 8 bases are shared with TRBD1. Germline CDR1 and CDR2: MNHNY and SVGAGI (reference sequence). The V segment lost 5 bases and the J segment 7 bases; nucleotides outside the gene matches: 13. The CDR3 sequence is 16 residues long.

V gene TRBV5-3 combines with J gene TRBJ2-2; a weak D match, TRBD2 (6 bases). Being an ORF, TRBV5-3 has a function that is uncertain. V was pared by 1 base and J by 4 bases, with 14 bases between. The CDR3 is made up of 16 amino acids. This chain's CDR3 is CARSLRGGVCTGELFF. DNA for the CDR3: TGTGCCAGAAGCTTGCGGGGAGGTGTATGCACCGGGGAGCTGTTTTTT.

This CDR3 is CSASRGGDTEAFF. DNA for the CDR3: TGCAGTGCTAGTAGAGGGGGTGACACTGAAGCTTTCTTT. The chain employs TRBV20-1 and TRBJ1-1; D perhaps matches TRBD1 (6 bases). Germline CDR1 and CDR2: DFQATT and SNEGSKA (reference sequence). V shed 3 bases and J shed 3 bases, with 11 bases lying between them. The CDR3 spans 13 residues.

The chain carries TRBV30 and TRBJ2-1; TRBD1 aligns across 10 bases. CDR3 length: 15 residues. V shed 2 bases and J 3 bases; nucleotides not matched to a gene: 4. Per the germline V gene, CDR1 is GTSNPN and CDR2 is SVGIG (reference sequence). For the CDR3, the DNA is TGTGCCTGGAGTCTACGGACAGGGGGCTACAATGAGCAGTTCTTC. As protein: CAWSLRTGGYNEQFF.

The V and J genes are TRBV12-3 or TRBV12-4 and TRBJ1-6; no clear D. V lost 6 bases and J lost 6, with 9 bases in between. There are 13 residues in the CDR3. The CDR3 nucleotides are TGTGCCAGCAGCCCCCGAGCTAATTCACCCCTCCACTTT. It codes for CASSPRANSPLHF.

The chain combines TRBV19 with TRBJ2-7; TRBD1 agrees at 7 bases. The V segment lost 6 bases and the J segment 2 bases; nucleotides outside the gene matches: 7. CDR3 length: 14 residues. Germline-derived CDR1 and CDR2 are LNHDA and SQIVND (reference sequence). The CDR3 reads CASREDRLPYEQYF. The CDR3 coding sequence is TGTGCCAGTAGGGAGGACAGGCTCCCCTACGAGCAGTACTTC. Using reference TRBV19 and TRBJ2-7 for the parts outside the CDR3, the full variable domain is DGGITQSPKYLFRKEGQNVTLSCEQNLNHDAMYWYRQDPGQGLRLIYYSQIVNDFQKGDIAEGYSVSREKKESFPLTVTSAQKNPTAFYLCASREDRLPYEQYFGPGTRLTVT.

J is TRBJ2-5 and V is TRBV5-4; possibly TRBD2 for D (5 bases). The CDR3 is 14 amino acids. Germline V gives CDR1 SGHNT, CDR2 YYREEE (reference sequence). Trimming pared 4 bases from V and 2 bases from J, leaving 12 bases between. CDR3 sequence (DNA): TGTGCCAGCAGCCGAGCGGTCAGGCAAGAGACCCAGTACTTC. Translation gives CASSRAVRQETQYF.

V and J are TRBV27 and TRBJ1-5; TRBD1 matches 12 bases. Germline-derived CDR1 and CDR2 are MNHEY and SMNVEV (reference sequence). J lost 3 bases, V lost 4 bases, and 4 bases had no gene match. The CDR3 contains 16 residues. The CDR3 loop reads CASSSPGQGANQPQHF. In DNA form, the CDR3 reads TGTGCCAGCAGTTCACCGGGACAGGGGGCCAATCAGCCCCAGCATTTT.

This clone was detected once. J is TRBJ2-5 and V is TRBV20-1; D gene ambiguous. This CDR3 spans 13 amino acids. Trimming took off 3 bases at V and 2 bases at J, with 10 bases between the two ends. Germline V gives CDR1 DFQATT, CDR2 SNEGSKA (reference sequence). CDR3 sequence: CSASALQQETQYF. The CDR3 bases are TGCAGTGCTAGTGCCCTTCAGCAAGAGACCCAGTACTTC.

This rearrangement joins TRBV7-2 to TRBJ1-2; 8 bases are shared with TRBD1. V lost 5 bases to trimming and J lost 6 bases; unmatched junction nucleotides: 11. The germline CDR1 and CDR2 sequences are SGHTA and FQGNSA. This CDR3 contains 15 residues. The CDR3 loop is CASSQPGQVGDGYTF. CDR3 in DNA: TGTGCCAGCAGCCAACCGGGACAGGTGGGAGATGGCTACACCTTC.

J is TRBJ2-1 and V is TRBV5-1, with 9 bases lining up with TRBD2. The length of the CDR3 is 17 residues. V dropped 0 bases and J dropped 4; count of bases not matched to a gene: 8. Germline V gene data show CDR1 as SGHRS and CDR2 as YFSETQ. The CDR3 region is CASSLAMSGGPYNEQFF. DNA of the CDR3: TGCGCCAGCAGCTTGGCCATGAGCGGGGGGCCTTACAATGAGCAGTTCTTC.

V usage is TRBV18 and J usage is TRBJ1-2, with a weak D call TRBD1 (5 bases). The CDR3 is 12 amino acids. Germline V gene data show CDR1 as KGHSH and CDR2 as LQKENI. The ends were cut back, 8 bases at V and 3 bases at J, with 10 bases in the middle. The DNA of the CDR3 is TGTGCCAGCACTCGGGGGGACTATGGCTACACCTTC. Its translation: CASTRGDYGYTF.

The chain links TRBV3-1 (or the pseudogene TRBV3-2) to TRBJ2-5; tentative D call: TRBD2 (5 bases). Trimming removed 0 bases from V and 7 bases from J, with 12 bases in between. This CDR3 spans 14 amino acids. Germline V gene lookup returns CDR1 LGHDT and CDR2 YNNKEL (reference sequence). CDR3 protein: CASSQDPSWATQYF. DNA of the CDR3: TGTGCCAGCAGCCAAGATCCTAGCTGGGCGACCCAGTACTTC.

This clone was detected only once. V and J are TRBV27 and TRBJ2-2, with D tentatively TRBD1 (5 bases). Germline lookup yields CDR1 MNHEY and CDR2 SMNVEV (reference sequence). There are 15 residues in the CDR3. Trimming shortened V by 2 bases and J by 3 bases, and 10 bases separated the two germline ends. The CDR3 spells CASSLLGRDTGELFF. DNA of the CDR3: TGTGCCAGCAGTTTACTAGGCAGGGACACCGGGGAGCTGTTTTTT.

The rearrangement links TRBV19 to TRBJ2-2; 7 bases line up with TRBD2. The CDR3 has 14 residues. V lost 8 bases, J lost 2 bases, and 5 bases stayed unmatched. Looked up from germline, CDR1 is LNHDA and CDR2 is SQIVND (reference sequence). The CDR3 spells CASSAGVNTGELFF. CDR3 coding DNA: TGTGCCAGTTCCGCGGGGGTCAACACCGGGGAGCTGTTTTTT.

The rearrangement uses TRBV2 and TRBJ1-4; 8 nucleotides match TRBD1. Trimming removed 4 bases from V and 0 bases from J; junction bases left unmatched: 1. The germline gives CDR1 SNHLY, CDR2 FYNNEI. The CDR3 length is 15 residues. CDR3 protein: CASSARGPTNEKLFF. Written as DNA, the CDR3 is TGTGCCAGCAGTGCCAGGGGGCCAACTAATGAAAAACTGTTTTTT.

V gene TRBV6-2 or TRBV6-3 combines with J gene TRBJ1-1; the D gene is possibly TRBD1 (6 bases). The length of the CDR3 is 15 residues. Germline V gene sequence: CDR1 MNHEY, CDR2 SVGEGT. The germline V and J ends were trimmed by 4 bases and 0 bases, with 12 bases remaining between them. CDR3 nucleotide sequence: TGTGCCAGCAGTTCGTGGGGGCGAATGAACACTGAAGCTTTCTTT. The encoded protein is CASSSWGRMNTEAFF.

The V call is TRBV9, the J call TRBJ2-5, with 8 bases matching TRBD2. After removal of 3 bases from V and 5 bases from J, the junction contained 6 bases not matched to a gene. Germline V lookup: CDR1 SGDLS, CDR2 YYNGEE. The CDR3 has 14 residues. The CDR3 reads CASSEGAGEETQYF. Written as DNA, the CDR3 is TGTGCCAGCAGCGAGGGAGCGGGGGAGGAGACCCAGTACTTC.

The rearrangement links TRBV7-9 to TRBJ1-1; TRBD1 agrees at 8 bases. The germline CDR1 and CDR2 sequences are SEHNR and FQNEAQ (reference sequence). With 5 bases clipped from V and 1 base from J, the junction kept 6 bases outside the gene matches. CDR3 length: 15 amino acids. The CDR3 region has the DNA TGTGCCAGCAGCGCGTGGGACAGGACGAACACTGAAGCTTTCTTT. This encodes CASSAWDRTNTEAFF.

The chain carries TRBV4-1 and TRBJ2-7, with D possibly being TRBD1 (5 bases). The germline V gene has CDR1 MGHRA and CDR2 YSYEKL. Trimming cost V 3 bases and J 2 bases, with 8 bases left between them. The CDR3 spans 13 residues. CDR3 residues: CASSHTGAYEQYF. In DNA form, the CDR3 reads TGCGCCAGCAGCCACACAGGTGCCTACGAGCAGTACTTC.

This chain joins TRBV28 and TRBJ2-5; TRBD2 might be the D (6 bases). The V gene lost 3 bases and the J gene lost 12 bases, with 20 bases spanning the gap. The V gene's germline CDR1 is MDHEN and CDR2 SYDVKM. The CDR3 is 14 amino acids. This CDR3 reads CASSLRGVGSSEYF. CDR3 bases: TGTGCCAGCAGTTTGCGGGGTGTGGGGTCCTCAGAGTACTTC.

J is TRBJ2-7 and V is TRBV5-1; tentative D call: TRBD1 (6 bases). Germline V gene sequence: CDR1 SGHRS, CDR2 YFSETQ. The CDR3 has 14 amino acids. V dropped 4 bases and J dropped 2 bases, with 13 bases sitting between them. CDR3 nucleotides: TGCGCCAGCAGCCCAAACAGGGTCCCCTACGAGCAGTACTTC. It translates to CASSPNRVPYEQYF. Together with reference TRBV5-1 and TRBJ2-7, the CDR3 gives the full variable domain: KAGVTQTPRYLIKTRGQQVTLSCSPISGHRSVSWYQQTPGQGLQFLFEYFSETQRNKGNFPGRFSGRQFSNSRSEMNVSTLELGDSALYLCASSPNRVPYEQYFGPGTRLTVT.

This clone showed up just a few times. This chain connects TRBV7-3 to TRBJ1-6; D might be TRBD1 (5 bases). The CDR3 runs 16 residues. The V end was cut by 2 bases, the J end by 5 bases, with 13 bases between. Germline lookup yields CDR1 SGHTA and CDR2 FQGTGA. CDR3 nucleotide sequence: TGTGCCAGCAGCTTACAACCGCCAGGGAATAATTCACCCCTCCACTTT. As protein: CASSLQPPGNNSPLHF.

CDR3 residues: CASRNHPGLAGGVNTGELFF. The CDR3 nucleotides read TGTGCCAGCAGGAACCACCCGGGACTAGCGGGGGGTGTGAACACCGGGGAGCTGTTTTTT. This chain joins TRBV2 and TRBJ2-2; 15 nucleotides match TRBD2. The germline V gene encodes CDR1 SNHLY and CDR2 FYNNEI. J gave up 1 base and V 6 bases, and 12 bases lay outside the gene matches. This CDR3 contains 20 residues.

J is TRBJ1-6 and V is TRBV29-1, with a weak D call TRBD1 (6 bases). Trimming took 6 bases from V and 6 from J, leaving 12 bases between them. CDR3 size: 13 residues. Germline CDR1 reads SQVTM; CDR2 reads ANQGSEA. Here the CDR3 DNA reads TGCAGCGTATCGGACAGAGGTAATTCACCCCTCCACTTT. The encoded protein is CSVSDRGNSPLHF.